The clone carrying this T cell receptor (beta chain) was counted a few times. The source of the sample is a study of blood T cell repertoires in COVID-19. As for the study in general: Collection of acute and convalescent COVID-19 samples took place in the United States, Italy and Spain. In each case, the material was cDNA or gDNA derived from T cells, B-cell-depleted T cells, or PBMCs.

CDR1 is LNHDA, CDR2 SQIVND, per germline (reference sequence). The CDR3 is made up of 13 amino acids. Trimming stripped 10 bases from V and 1 base from J, with 10 bases between. The authors' processing: Estimated nucleated cell counts came from reference gene primer amplification. The assay was immunoSEQ multiplex PCR, and TCRdb's table has in-frame clones only and misses some. V, J and clone size were drawn from that table, and D and trimming were deduced from the DNA. The repertoire consists of some 80,000 clones, with more than 75% occurring once and the leading ten covering approximately 12%. This TCR came from a human donor in a cohort sampled during active COVID-19. V usage is TRBV19 and J usage is TRBJ2-2, with D tentatively TRBD2 (6 bases). Source material: peripheral blood. CDR3 bases: TGTGCCACTCCGGGACTGAACACCGGGGAGCTGTTTTTT. Its protein product is CATPGLNTGELFF.